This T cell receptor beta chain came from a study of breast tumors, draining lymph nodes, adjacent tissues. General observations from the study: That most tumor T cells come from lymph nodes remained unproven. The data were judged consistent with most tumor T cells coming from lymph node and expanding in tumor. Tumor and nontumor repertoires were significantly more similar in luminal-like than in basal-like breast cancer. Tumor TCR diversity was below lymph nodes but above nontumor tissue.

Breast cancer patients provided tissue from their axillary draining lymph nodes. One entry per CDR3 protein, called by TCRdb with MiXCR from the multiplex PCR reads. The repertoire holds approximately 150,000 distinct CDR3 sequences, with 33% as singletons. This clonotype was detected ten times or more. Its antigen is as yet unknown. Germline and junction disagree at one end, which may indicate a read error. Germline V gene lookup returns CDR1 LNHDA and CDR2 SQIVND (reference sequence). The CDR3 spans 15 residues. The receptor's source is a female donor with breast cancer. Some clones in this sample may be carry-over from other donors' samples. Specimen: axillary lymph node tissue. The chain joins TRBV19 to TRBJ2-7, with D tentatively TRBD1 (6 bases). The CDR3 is CASSRTSRDNYGQYF. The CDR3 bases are TGTGCCAGTAGTCGGACATCCCGGGACAACTACGGGCAGTACTTC.